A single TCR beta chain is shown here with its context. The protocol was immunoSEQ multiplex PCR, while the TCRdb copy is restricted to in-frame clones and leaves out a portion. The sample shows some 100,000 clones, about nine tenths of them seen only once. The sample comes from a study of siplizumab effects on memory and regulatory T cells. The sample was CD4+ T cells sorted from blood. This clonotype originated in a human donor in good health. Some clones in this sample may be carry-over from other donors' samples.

The CDR3 nucleotides read TGTGCCAGTAGTATTTACAGGAACACTGAAGCTTTCTTT. Its protein product is CASSIYRNTEAFF. The V and J genes are TRBV19 and TRBJ1-1; no reliable D call. In germline, CDR1 is LNHDA, CDR2 SQIVND (reference sequence). Trimming took off 3 bases at V and 1 base at J, with 6 bases between the two ends. The CDR3 spans 13 residues.